Following are 8 T cell receptor beta chains from one sample sequenced in a study of T cell responses to AZD1222 COVID-19 vaccine (dated by TCRdb to the early 2020s). The time point label of this sample denotes: about 28 days (+/-7) after the second vaccine dose. Libraries were prepared through the immunoSEQ multiplex PCR assay. The clones in this table, taken by TCRdb from immuneACCESS, are in-frame only. Not every clone is retained; where verified, under half of the shortfall comes from an unresolved V gene, and the cause of the rest is unknown. This sample is represented by over 130,000 clones; around 90% of them were singletons. In total, the top ten clones hold roughly 3.2% of the sample. The sample here was peripheral blood, taken 28 days after the second AZD1222 dose. The source is an adult who received the AZD1222 COVID-19 vaccine.

The rearrangement uses TRBV7-9 and TRBJ2-1; D not resolved. The germline gives CDR1 SEHNR, CDR2 FQNEAQ (reference sequence). V was clipped by 10 bases and J by 0 bases, with 16 bases between them. CDR3 length: 15 amino acids. CDR3 sequence (DNA): TGTGCCATCCCAGTAGGCGAGAGCTCCTACAATGAGCAGTTCTTC. This gives the protein CAIPVGESSYNEQFF.

This sequence joins TRBV25-1 and TRBJ1-1; no reliable D call. V was trimmed by 2 bases and J by 0 bases, leaving 4 bases between them. Germline assignment: CDR1 MGHDK and CDR2 SYGVNS. The CDR3 extends over 13 amino acids. The CDR3 is CASSEGVNTEAFF. The CDR3 DNA reads TGTGCCAGCAGTGAAGGGGTGAACACTGAAGCTTTCTTT.

The chain joins TRBV29-1 to TRBJ1-2; TRBD1 might be the D (6 bases). V lost 6 bases and J lost 3, with 17 bases in between. In germline, CDR1 is SQVTM, CDR2 ANQGSEA. The CDR3 is made up of 14 amino acids. The CDR3: CSVSGMPGDYGYTF. The CDR3 nucleotides read TGCAGCGTGTCTGGTATGCCAGGGGACTATGGCTACACCTTC.

The chain combines TRBV30 with TRBJ2-5; the match to TRBD1 covers 7 bases. V shed 1 base, J shed 1 base, and the junction held 6 bases outside the gene matches. Germline-derived CDR1 and CDR2 are GTSNPN and SVGIG (reference sequence). The CDR3 runs to 15 residues. CDR3 nucleotide sequence: TGTGCCTGGAGTGCAAGAGGGGGCAGCCAAGAGACCCAGTACTTC. Translation: CAWSARGGSQETQYF.

The chain recombines TRBV25-1 with TRBJ1-1; D call uncertain. CDR3 length equals 13 residues. CDR1 is MGHDK and CDR2 is SYGVNS in the germline V gene. The V end lost 1 base, the J end lost 7 bases, and 10 bases lay between the germline ends. DNA of the CDR3: TGTGCCAGCAGTGAATCAGGCAGATATGAAGCTTTCTTT. It codes for CASSESGRYEAFF.

The V gene is TRBV27, the J gene TRBJ1-4; the D gene is possibly TRBD1 (6 bases). Germline V gene sequence: CDR1 MNHEY, CDR2 SMNVEV (reference sequence). There are 16 residues in the CDR3. Trimming left V 3 bases short and J 5 bases short, with 16 bases between. The CDR3 region has the DNA TGTGCCAGCAGTTTGGAGAAGGGGGGTTTCAATGAAAAACTGTTTTTT. As protein: CASSLEKGGFNEKLFF.

This chain uses TRBV12-3 or TRBV12-4 with TRBJ1-1; a weak D match, TRBD1 (6 bases). The CDR3 is 13 amino acids. V lost 3 bases, J lost 8 bases, and 13 bases lay in between. This chain's CDR3 is CASSFGQRSEAFF. CDR3 in DNA: TGTGCCAGCAGTTTCGGACAGAGAAGCGAAGCTTTCTTT.

The chain combines TRBV7-2 with TRBJ2-6; 7 bases match TRBD1. The length of the CDR3 is 14 residues. Germline CDR1 reads SGHTA; CDR2 reads FQGNSA. Germline trimming cut 5 bases from V and 3 bases from J; bases unmatched to any gene: 1. The CDR3 is CASSHRGGANVLTF. For the CDR3, the DNA is TGTGCCAGCAGCCACAGGGGTGGGGCCAACGTCCTGACTTTC. The whole variable domain, remainder taken from reference TRBV7-2 and TRBJ2-6, is GAGVSQSPSNKVTEKGKDVELRCDPISGHTALYWYRQSLGQGLEFLIYFQGNSAPDKSGLPSDRFSAERTGGSVSTLTIQRTQQEDSAVYLCASSHRGGANVLTFGAGSRLTVL.